The source of this T cell receptor beta chain is a study of blood T cell repertoires in COVID-19. This clone was counted only a few times. The assay was immunoSEQ multiplex PCR, and TCRdb's table has in-frame clones only and misses some. The table records about 300,000 clones, about 91% of them present only once. The CDR3 has 19 residues. From germline, CDR1 is SGHTA and CDR2 FQGNSA. With 2 bases removed from V and 0 bases from J, the gap between germline ends came to 20 bases. The chain uses TRBV7-2 and TRBJ2-1; D remains ambiguous. Sequenced input: peripheral blood. The TCR comes from a woman aged 25 to 39 who had recovered from COVID-19. DNA for the CDR3: TGTGCCAGCAGCTTATCTTTTTTGTCAACAGTCGGCTCCTACAATGAGCAGTTCTTC. It is translated as CASSLSFLSTVGSYNEQFF.